Each of the 2 T cell receptor beta chains below was sequenced from the same sample in a study of shared clonotypes between healthy human individuals. The naive CD8 subset, CD45RO-negative cells positively selected for CCR7, excluded terminally differentiated effector memory CD45RA+ cells. Assay used: immunoSEQ multiplex PCR; TCRdb lists only in-frame clones, some missing. The sample shows under 850,000 clones, around 92% of them seen only once. Sequenced: naive CD8+ T cells sorted from blood. The receptors stem from a man aged 25-45 years in good health.

The chain recombines TRBV6-5 with TRBJ2-7; D remains unclear. Germline CDR1 and CDR2: MNHEY and SVGAGI. The CDR3 length is 14 residues. V was shortened by 4 bases and J by 3 bases, with 13 bases between the two germline ends. The CDR3 is CASSWYGRDYEQYF. In DNA form, the CDR3 reads TGTGCCAGCAGTTGGTACGGAAGGGACTACGAGCAGTACTTC.

The gene calls are TRBV4-1 and TRBJ1-2; a weak D match, TRBD1 (5 bases). The CDR3 spans 16 residues. Looked up from germline, CDR1 is MGHRA and CDR2 is YSYEKL. V lost 1 base and J 3 bases, leaving 15 bases between the germline ends. The CDR3 loop reads CASSQVLKAGDYGYTF. The CDR3 nucleotides read TGCGCCAGCAGCCAAGTTTTAAAGGCGGGGGACTATGGCTACACCTTC.